Included here is one TCR beta chain sequence, with context. No antigen is known for it. Libraries were prepared by immunoSEQ multiplex PCR; TCRdb keeps only in-frame clonotypes and omits some of them. The sample holds some 110,000 clones, around 85% seen once. The sample comes from a study of cytomegalovirus exposure and HLA in healthy donors. Findings and caveats of the study: Reported results showed that the classifier diagnosed cytomegalovirus status with high specificity and sensitivity.

This CDR3 contains 16 residues. V lost 0 bases, J lost 4 bases, and 13 bases lay in between. Germline V lookup: CDR1 SGDLS, CDR2 YYNGEE. These donors were members of the roughly 120-subject validation cohort, a group separate from the roughly 670-subject first cohort. The chain joins TRBV9 to TRBJ2-2; maybe TRBD1 (5 bases). This clonotype was obtained from a man younger than 30 in good health and CMV-seropositive. The sample taken for sequencing was PBMCs. CDR3 nucleotides: TGTGCCAGCAGCGTAGCCCCGGCAGGGCTCACCGGGGAGCTGTTTTTT. Translation: CASSVAPAGLTGELFF. The whole variable domain, filled in from reference TRBV9 and TRBJ2-2, reads DSGVTQTPKHLITATGQRVTLRCSPRSGDLSVYWYQQSLDQGLQFLIQYYNGEERAKGNILERFSAQQFPDLHSELNLSSLELGDSALYFCASSVAPAGLTGELFFGEGSRLTVL.